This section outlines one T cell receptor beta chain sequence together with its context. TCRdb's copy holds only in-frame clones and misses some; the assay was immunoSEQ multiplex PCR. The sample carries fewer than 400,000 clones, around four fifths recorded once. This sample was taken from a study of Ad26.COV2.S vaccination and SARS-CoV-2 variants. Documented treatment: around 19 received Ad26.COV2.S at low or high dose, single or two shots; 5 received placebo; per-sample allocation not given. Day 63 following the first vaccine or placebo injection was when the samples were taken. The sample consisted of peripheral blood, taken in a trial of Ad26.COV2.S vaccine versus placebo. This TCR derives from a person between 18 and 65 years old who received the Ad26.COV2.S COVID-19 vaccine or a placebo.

The CDR3 sequence is CASRRQYNEKLFF. In DNA form, the CDR3 reads TGTGCCAGCAGGAGACAGTATAATGAAAAACTGTTTTTT. The rearrangement joins TRBV6-5 to TRBJ1-4; D possibly corresponds to TRBD1 (5 bases). V was shortened by 6 bases and J by 4 bases, with 9 bases between the two germline ends. The CDR3 is 13 residues long. Germline CDR1 is MNHEY and CDR2 is SVGAGI.